This T cell receptor (beta chain) is from a study of blood T cells in healthy people across ages. The CDR3 is made up of 13 amino acids. Germline values: CDR1 SNHLY, CDR2 FYNNEI. This clonotype was counted a few times. An end of the junction does not agree with germline; a read error may underlie this. Together with a sample-barcoded 5' primer, a J-beta primer mix was included in a second PCR lasting roughly 6 to 12 cycles. In TCRdb, the 5' RACE reads were re-called with MiXCR into one record per CDR3 protein. Of around 1.7 million distinct CDR3 sequences listed, over 25% are singletons. This sequence originates from a woman under 40 in good health. The chain joins TRBV2 to TRBJ2-1, with D possibly being TRBD1 (6 bases). What was sequenced was blood. CDR3 sequence (DNA): TGTGCCAGCAGCGAAGACAGGTACAATGAGCAGTTCTTC. Translation: CASSEDRYNEQFF.